Given below is one T cell receptor beta chain in context. Its antigen is still unknown. CDR1 is SNHLY, CDR2 FYNNEI, per germline. Trimming took 8 bases from V and 5 from J, leaving 11 bases between them. The length of the CDR3 is 12 residues. The data derive from a study of CD8+CD57+ T cells in acquired aplastic anemia. General study points: It was found that roughly 29 CD8+ CDR3 sequences were shared between patients and controls.

All patients picked for sequencing had shown, by flow cytometry, an expansion of CD8+CD57+ cells. Genomic DNA was employed as the template in profiling TCR beta VDJ and CDR3. MiXCR, applied by TCRdb to the reads, yields one record per CDR3 protein. The data show 130,000 or so distinct CDR3 sequences, under 60% seen once. The clonotype comes from a human donor with aplastic anemia. Sequencing input: sorted CD4+, CD8+, or CD8+CD57+ T cells (not recorded which) from PBMCs. This chain uses TRBV2 with TRBJ2-3; tentatively, D is TRBD2 (6 bases). This chain's CDR3 is CASGGMGDTQYF. CDR3 in DNA: TGTGCCAGCGGCGGGATGGGAGATACGCAGTATTTT.